A selection of T cell receptor beta chains follows, all from one sample in a study of blood T cell repertoires in COVID-19. The protocol was immunoSEQ multiplex PCR, while the TCRdb copy is restricted to in-frame clones and leaves out a portion. In the table there are roughly 160,000 clones, approximately 85% of which are singletons. The sequenced material came from peripheral blood. These receptors came from a man aged 80 or over with COVID-19, enrolled during active disease. The CDR3 runs from the conserved cysteine through the conserved F or W. D genes are given only for firm matches. Not every row has a clone size; where given, it reads once, few, many or a size class.

v_gene	d_gene	abundance	j_gene	CDR3nt	CDR3aa
TRBV3-1/TRBV3-2	-	few	TRBJ1-5	TGTGCCAGCGAAGGGGGAGACAATCAGCCCCAGCATTTT	CASEGGDNQPQHF
TRBV3-1/TRBV3-2	TRBD1	once	TRBJ1-1	TGTGCCAGCAGGACAGGGTCGAACACTGAAGCTTTCTTT	CASRTGSNTEAFF
TRBV29-1	-	once	TRBJ2-3	TGCAGCGTTGAAATTCAGGGAGATACGCAGTATTTT	CSVEIQGDTQYF
TRBV18	-	-	TRBJ2-1	TGTGCCAGCTCACCCTTGGACGGAGGGCTCAATGAGCAGTTCTTC	CASSPLDGGLNEQFF
TRBV12-5	-	-	TRBJ2-7	TGTGCTAGTGGTTTGGACAGGAGCTCCTACGAGCAGTACTTC	CASGLDRSSYEQYF
TRBV10-3	-	-	TRBJ1-1	TGTGCCATAGGACAATCGGGTGACTCTGAAGCTTTCTTT	CAIGQSGDSEAFF
TRBV11-1	TRBD1	-	TRBJ2-7	TGTGCCAGCAGCCCTAGGACAGGGATCTACGAGCAGTACTTC	CASSPRTGIYEQYF
TRBV2	TRBD2	-	TRBJ2-7	TGTGCCAGCACCATGATGAGGGAGGGGCTCGGGCAGTACTTC	CASTMMREGLGQYF
TRBV5-1	-	-	TRBJ2-3	TGCGCCAGCAGCTTGGGGCAGACTAGCACAGATACGCAGTATTTT	CASSLGQTSTDTQYF
TRBV6-1	-	-	TRBJ2-5	TGTGCCAGCAGTGAAGGGTTAACAGTGTACCAAGAGACCCAGTACTTC	CASSEGLTVYQETQYF
TRBV5-1	TRBD1	-	TRBJ1-2	TGCGCCAGCAAGAGGGGGCTAGATGGCTACACCTTC	CASKRGLDGYTF
TRBV11-3	-	-	TRBJ1-1	TGTGCCAGCAGCCCGAGTATCGGGTTACAAGCTGCTGAAGCTTTCTTT	CASSPSIGLQAAEAFF
TRBV19	TRBD1	-	TRBJ1-2	TGTGCCAGTAGTCCCCGGACAGGGGGCAACTATGGCTACACCTTC	CASSPRTGGNYGYTF
TRBV9	TRBD2	-	TRBJ2-1	TGTGCCAGCAGCGTAACTACTAGCGGGGGGGCGATCAATGAGCAGTTCTTC	CASSVTTSGGAINEQFF
TRBV7-8	TRBD2	-	TRBJ2-3	TGTGCCAGCAGCTTAGATAGCGGGGGTGTGGGAGATACGCAGTATTTT	CASSLDSGGVGDTQYF
TRBV12-2	-	-	TRBJ1-2	TGTGCAAGTCGCTTAATATCTCAGGTTCTTCCTAACTATGGCTACACCTTC	CASRLISQVLPNYGYTF
TRBV5-1	-	-	TRBJ1-1	TGCGCCAGCAGCTTGGTGCTGGGGGGTACAACTGAAGCTTTCTTT	CASSLVLGGTTEAFF
TRBV5-3	TRBD1	once	TRBJ1-5	TGTGCCAGAAGCGTAAGACAGGGGCCGCGCAATCAGCCCCAGCATTTT	CARSVRQGPRNQPQHF
TRBV6-5	TRBD1	-	TRBJ1-1	TGTGCCAGCGTGGGACAGGGAATAGCTGAAGCTTTCTTT	CASVGQGIAEAFF